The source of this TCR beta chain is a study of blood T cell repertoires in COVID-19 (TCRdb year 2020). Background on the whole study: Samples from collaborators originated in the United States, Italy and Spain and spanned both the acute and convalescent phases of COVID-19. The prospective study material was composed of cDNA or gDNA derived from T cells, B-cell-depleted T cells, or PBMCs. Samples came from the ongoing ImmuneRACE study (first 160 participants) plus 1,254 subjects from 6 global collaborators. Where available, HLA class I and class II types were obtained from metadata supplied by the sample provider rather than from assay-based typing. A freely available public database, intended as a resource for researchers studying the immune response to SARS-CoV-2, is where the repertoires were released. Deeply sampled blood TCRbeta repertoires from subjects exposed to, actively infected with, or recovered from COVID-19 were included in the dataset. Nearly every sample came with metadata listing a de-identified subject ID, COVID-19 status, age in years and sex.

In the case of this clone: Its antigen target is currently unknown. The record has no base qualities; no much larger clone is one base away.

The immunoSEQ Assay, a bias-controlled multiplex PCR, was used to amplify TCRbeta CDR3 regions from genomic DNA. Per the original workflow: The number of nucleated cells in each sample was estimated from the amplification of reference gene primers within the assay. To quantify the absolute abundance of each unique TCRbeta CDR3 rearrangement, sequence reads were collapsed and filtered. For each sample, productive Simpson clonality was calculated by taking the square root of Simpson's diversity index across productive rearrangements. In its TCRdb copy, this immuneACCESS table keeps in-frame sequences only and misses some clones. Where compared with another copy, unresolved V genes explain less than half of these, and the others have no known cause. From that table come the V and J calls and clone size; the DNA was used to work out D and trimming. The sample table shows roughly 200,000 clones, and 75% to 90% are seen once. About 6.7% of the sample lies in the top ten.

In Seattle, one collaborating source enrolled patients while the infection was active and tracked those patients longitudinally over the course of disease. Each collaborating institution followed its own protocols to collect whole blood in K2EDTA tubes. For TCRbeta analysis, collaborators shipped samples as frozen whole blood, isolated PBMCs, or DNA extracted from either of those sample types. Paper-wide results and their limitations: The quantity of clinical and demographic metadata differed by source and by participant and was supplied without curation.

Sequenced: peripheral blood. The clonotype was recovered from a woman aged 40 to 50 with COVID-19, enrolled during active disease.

The CDR3 loop reads CASKGGGWGQPQHF. The DNA sequence is TGTGCCAGCAAGGGGGGGGGATGGGGTCAGCCCCAGCATTTT. The chain was built from TRBV6-5 and TRBJ1-5, with TRBD1 tentatively as D gene (6 bases match). Based on the germline V gene, the CDR1 and CDR2 sequences are MNHEY and SVGAGI. Deletion took 7 bases off V and 6 bases off J, with a span of 16 bases between the germline ends. Measured from the cysteine to the phenylalanine, the CDR3 is 14 residues long. Only CDR3 DNA remains: 42 bases, in frame from the first base.